One and the same sample provided the 9 T cell receptor beta chains below, sequenced in a study of early T cells in non-severe SARS-CoV-2 infection. MiXCR was run by TCRdb on the 5' RACE reads, yielding one entry per CDR3 protein. The sample has tens of thousands of distinct CDR3 sequences; roughly 6.2% are singletons. The source material was whole blood, sampled at baseline. The receptors derive from an adult who was a healthcare worker with PCR-confirmed SARS-CoV-2 infection or an uninfected control (not recorded which).

V is TRBV5-6 and J is TRBJ2-7, with D perhaps TRBD1 (6 bases). Trimming took off 0 bases at V and 0 bases at J, with 10 bases between the two ends. This CDR3 is built from 15 residues. Per the germline V gene, CDR1 is SGHDT and CDR2 is YYEEEE. CDR3 DNA: TGTGCCAGCAGCTTGGTCGGGACACCCTCCTACGAGCAGTACTTC. Translation: CASSLVGTPSYEQYF.

The V and J genes are TRBV6-5 and TRBJ2-1; D may be TRBD1 (6 bases). The CDR3 runs 14 residues. V was shortened by 1 base and J by 4 bases, with 8 bases between the two germline ends. From germline, CDR1 is MNHEY and CDR2 SVGAGI. The CDR3 DNA follows: TGTGCCAGCAGTTACTACGACAGGTACAATGAGCAGTTCTTC. Its translation: CASSYYDRYNEQFF.

This clonotype was observed a handful of times. This chain links TRBV5-4 with TRBJ2-1, with 10 positions matching TRBD2. This CDR3 contains 16 residues. V trimming: 4 bases; J trimming: 2 bases; junction bases outside the gene matches: 6. CDR1 is SGHNT and CDR2 is YYREEE in the germline V gene (reference sequence). The CDR3 DNA reads TGTGCCAGCAGCCCCGGGACTAGCGATACCTACAATGAGCAGTTCTTC. Amino acids: CASSPGTSDTYNEQFF.

This clonotype has at least ten counts. V and J are TRBV4-2 and TRBJ2-2; possibly TRBD2 for D (6 bases). Germline V lookup: CDR1 LGHNA, CDR2 YNFKEQ. V was trimmed by 4 bases and J by 6 bases, leaving 12 bases between them. The CDR3 is 14 residues long. In DNA form, the CDR3 reads TGTGCCAGCAGCCCGGGACTTAGGTCCGGGGAGCTGTTTTTT. Protein: CASSPGLRSGELFF.

This clonotype was counted many times. The chain is built from TRBV7-9 and TRBJ2-5; possibly TRBD1 for D (5 bases). There are 14 residues in the CDR3. With 4 bases removed from V and 4 bases from J, the gap between germline ends came to 13 bases. In germline, CDR1 is SEHNR, CDR2 FQNEAQ (reference sequence). CDR3 sequence (DNA): TGTGCCAGCAGCTACACCGCCACAGGAGAGACCCAGTACTTC. It specifies CASSYTATGETQYF.

This clonotype was counted ten times or more. The rearrangement joins TRBV9 to TRBJ1-6; D gene uncertain. Trimming removed 0 bases from V and 4 bases from J, with 5 bases in between. The CDR3 runs to 14 residues. Per the germline V gene, CDR1 is SGDLS and CDR2 is YYNGEE. CDR3 in amino acids: CASSVVEYNSPLHF. The DNA of the CDR3 is TGTGCCAGCAGCGTAGTGGAGTATAATTCACCCCTCCACTTT.

Ten or more counts support this clonotype. For the CDR3, the DNA is TGTGCCAGCACCTTTACAGGGGGCGAAGCTTTCTTT. The encoded protein is CASTFTGGEAFF. V gene TRBV7-8 combines with J gene TRBJ1-1, with 9 bases lining up with TRBD1. CDR3 size: 12 residues. The germline gives CDR1 SGHVS, CDR2 FQNEAQ. V gave up 7 bases and J gave up 8 bases; unmatched junction bases: 5.

This clonotype has at least ten counts. The chain uses TRBV7-2 and TRBJ2-5; 13 bases fit TRBD2. Germline V gene sequence: CDR1 SGHTA, CDR2 FQGNSA. The J segment lost 5 bases and the V segment lost 4 bases, leaving 10 bases of the junction unmatched. The CDR3 is 17 residues long. For the CDR3, the DNA is TGTGCCAGCAGCTCCCACCGACTAGCGGGGGGAGTGGAGACCCAGTACTTC. Its translation is CASSSHRLAGGVETQYF. Full variable domain (remainder filled in from reference TRBV7-2 and TRBJ2-5): GAGVSQSPSNKVTEKGKDVELRCDPISGHTALYWYRQSLGQGLEFLIYFQGNSAPDKSGLPSDRFSAERTGGSVSTLTIQRTQQEDSAVYLCASSSHRLAGGVETQYFGPGTRLLVL.

This clonotype has just a few counts. The chain has TRBV11-2 and TRBJ1-1; D not certain. Trimming shortened V by 5 bases and J by 3 bases, and 16 bases separated the two germline ends. This CDR3 contains 15 residues. CDR1 and CDR2 from the germline V gene are SGHAT and FQNNGV. The CDR3 protein is CASSARTLRDTEAFF. The CDR3 DNA sequence: TGTGCCAGCAGCGCACGGACCCTCCGCGACACTGAAGCTTTCTTT.